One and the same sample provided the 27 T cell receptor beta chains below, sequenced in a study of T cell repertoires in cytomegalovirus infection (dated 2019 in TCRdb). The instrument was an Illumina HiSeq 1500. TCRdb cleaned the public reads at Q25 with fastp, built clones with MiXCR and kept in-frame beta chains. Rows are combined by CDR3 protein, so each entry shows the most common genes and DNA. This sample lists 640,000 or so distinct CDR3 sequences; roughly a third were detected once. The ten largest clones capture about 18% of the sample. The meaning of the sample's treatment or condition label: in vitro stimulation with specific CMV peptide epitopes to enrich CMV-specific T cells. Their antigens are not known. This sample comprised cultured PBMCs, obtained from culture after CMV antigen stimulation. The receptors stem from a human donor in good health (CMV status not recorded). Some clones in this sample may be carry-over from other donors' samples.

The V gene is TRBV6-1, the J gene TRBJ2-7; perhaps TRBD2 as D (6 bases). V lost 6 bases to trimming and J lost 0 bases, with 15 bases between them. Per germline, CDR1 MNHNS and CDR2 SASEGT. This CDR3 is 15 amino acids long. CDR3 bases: TGTGCCAGCAGGGACCGGGACTCAGCCTCCTACGAGCAGTACTTC. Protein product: CASRDRDSASYEQYF.

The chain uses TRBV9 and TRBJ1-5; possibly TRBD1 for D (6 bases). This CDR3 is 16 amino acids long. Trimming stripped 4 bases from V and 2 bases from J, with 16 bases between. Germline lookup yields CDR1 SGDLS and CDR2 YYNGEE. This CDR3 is CASSPYRDTGNQPQHF. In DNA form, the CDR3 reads TGTGCCAGCAGCCCGTACAGGGACACTGGCAATCAGCCCCAGCATTTT. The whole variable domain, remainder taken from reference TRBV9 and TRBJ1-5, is DSGVTQTPKHLITATGQRVTLRCSPRSGDLSVYWYQQSLDQGLQFLIQYYNGEERAKGNILERFSAQQFPDLHSELNLSSLELGDSALYFCASSPYRDTGNQPQHFGDGTRLSIL.

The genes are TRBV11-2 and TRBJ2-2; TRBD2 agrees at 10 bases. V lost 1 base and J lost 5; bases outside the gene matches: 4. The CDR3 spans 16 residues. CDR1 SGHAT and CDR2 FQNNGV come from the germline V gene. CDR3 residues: CASSLGGLAATGELFF. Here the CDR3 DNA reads TGTGCCAGCAGCTTAGGTGGACTAGCGGCAACCGGGGAGCTGTTTTTT.

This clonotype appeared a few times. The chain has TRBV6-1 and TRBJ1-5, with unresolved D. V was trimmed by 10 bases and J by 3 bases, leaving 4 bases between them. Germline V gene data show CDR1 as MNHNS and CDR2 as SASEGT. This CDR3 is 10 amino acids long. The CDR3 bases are TGTGCCATCTCCAATCAGCCCCAGCATTTT. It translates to CAISNQPQHF.

The CDR3 here is CASSPGQGAAYEQYF. CDR3 sequence (DNA): TGTGCCAGCAGCCCGGGACAGGGGGCAGCCTACGAGCAGTACTTC. J is TRBJ2-7 and V is TRBV5-5, with 12 bases lining up with TRBD1. The ends lost 4 bases at V and 2 bases at J; junction bases unmatched: 4. Germline-derived CDR1 and CDR2 are SGHKS and YYEKEE (reference sequence). This CDR3 region has 15 residues.

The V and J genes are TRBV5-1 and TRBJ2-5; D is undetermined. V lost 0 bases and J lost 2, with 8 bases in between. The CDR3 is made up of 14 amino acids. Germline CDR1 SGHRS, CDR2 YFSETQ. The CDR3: CASSLEAVQETQYF. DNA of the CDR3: TGCGCCAGCAGCTTGGAGGCAGTACAAGAGACCCAGTACTTC.

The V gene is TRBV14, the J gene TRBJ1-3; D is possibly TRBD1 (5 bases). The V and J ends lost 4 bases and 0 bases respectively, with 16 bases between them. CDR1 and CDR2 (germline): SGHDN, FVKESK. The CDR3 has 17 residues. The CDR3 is CASSPGKGKSSGNTIYF. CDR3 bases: TGTGCCAGCAGCCCCGGAAAGGGGAAGAGCTCTGGAAACACCATATATTTT.

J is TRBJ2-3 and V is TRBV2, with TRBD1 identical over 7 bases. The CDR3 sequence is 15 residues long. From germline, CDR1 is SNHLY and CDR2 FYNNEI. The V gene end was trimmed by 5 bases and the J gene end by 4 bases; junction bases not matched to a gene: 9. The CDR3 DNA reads TGTGCCAGCAGTCCCGACAGGGAAGGGGCAGATACGCAGTATTTT. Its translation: CASSPDREGADTQYF.

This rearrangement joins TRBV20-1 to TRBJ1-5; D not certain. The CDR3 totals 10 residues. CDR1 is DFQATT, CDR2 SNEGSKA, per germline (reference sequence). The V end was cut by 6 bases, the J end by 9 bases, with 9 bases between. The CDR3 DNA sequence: TGCAGTGCGAGTTCGGTGCCCCAGCATTTT. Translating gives CSASSVPQHF.

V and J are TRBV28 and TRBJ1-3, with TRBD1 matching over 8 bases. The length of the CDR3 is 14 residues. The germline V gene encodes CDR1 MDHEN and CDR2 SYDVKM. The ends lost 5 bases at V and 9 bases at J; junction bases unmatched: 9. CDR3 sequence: CASSTRDRSVTIYF. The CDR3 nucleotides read TGTGCCAGCAGTACGCGGGACAGGAGTGTCACCATATATTTT.

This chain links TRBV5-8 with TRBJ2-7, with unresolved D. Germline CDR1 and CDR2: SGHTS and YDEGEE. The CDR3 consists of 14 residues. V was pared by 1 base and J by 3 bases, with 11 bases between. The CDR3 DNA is TGTGCCAGCAGCTTGTTAGGAAGAAACTACGAGCAGTACTTC. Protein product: CASSLLGRNYEQYF.

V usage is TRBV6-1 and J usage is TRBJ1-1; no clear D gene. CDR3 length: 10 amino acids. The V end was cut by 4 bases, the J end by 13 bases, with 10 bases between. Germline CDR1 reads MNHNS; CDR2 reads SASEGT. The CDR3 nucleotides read TGTGCCAGCAGTGGGGGTTCATTTTTCTTT. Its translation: CASSGGSFFF.

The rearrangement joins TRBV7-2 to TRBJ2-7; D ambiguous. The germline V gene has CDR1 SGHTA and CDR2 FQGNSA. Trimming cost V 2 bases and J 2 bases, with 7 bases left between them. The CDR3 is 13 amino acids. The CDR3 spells CASSLFPTYEQYF. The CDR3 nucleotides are TGTGCCAGCAGCTTATTCCCGACCTACGAGCAGTACTTC.

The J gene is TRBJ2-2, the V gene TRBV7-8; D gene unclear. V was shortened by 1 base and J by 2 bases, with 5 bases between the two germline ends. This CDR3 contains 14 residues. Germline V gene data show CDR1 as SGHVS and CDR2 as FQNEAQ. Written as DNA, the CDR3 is TGTGCCAGCAGCTTAGTTCATAACACCGGGGAGCTGTTTTTT. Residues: CASSLVHNTGELFF.

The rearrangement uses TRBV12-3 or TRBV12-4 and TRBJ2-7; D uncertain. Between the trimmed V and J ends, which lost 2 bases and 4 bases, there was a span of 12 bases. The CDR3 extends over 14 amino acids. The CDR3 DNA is TGTGCCAGCAGTTTACTAGGGAATCGGTACGAGCAGTACTTC. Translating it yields CASSLLGNRYEQYF.

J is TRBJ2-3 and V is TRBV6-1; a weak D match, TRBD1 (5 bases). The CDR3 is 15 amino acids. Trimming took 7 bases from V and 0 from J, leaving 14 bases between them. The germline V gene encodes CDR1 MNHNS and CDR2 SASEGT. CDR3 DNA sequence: TGTGCCAGCAATGGTCAGGGTATGAGCACAGATACGCAGTATTTT. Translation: CASNGQGMSTDTQYF.

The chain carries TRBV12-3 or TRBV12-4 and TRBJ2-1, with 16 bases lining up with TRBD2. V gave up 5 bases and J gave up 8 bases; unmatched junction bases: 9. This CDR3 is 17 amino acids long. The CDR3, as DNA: TGTGCCAGCAGTCGGGGACTAGCGGGAGGGCCGGTGGATGAGCAGTTCTTC. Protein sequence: CASSRGLAGGPVDEQFF.

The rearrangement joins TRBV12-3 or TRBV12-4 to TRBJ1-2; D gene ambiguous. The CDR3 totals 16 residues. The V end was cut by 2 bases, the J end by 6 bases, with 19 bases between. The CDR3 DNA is TGTGCCAGCAGTTTATCGCCCGGATGGACCTACAATGGCTACACCTTC. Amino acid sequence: CASSLSPGWTYNGYTF.

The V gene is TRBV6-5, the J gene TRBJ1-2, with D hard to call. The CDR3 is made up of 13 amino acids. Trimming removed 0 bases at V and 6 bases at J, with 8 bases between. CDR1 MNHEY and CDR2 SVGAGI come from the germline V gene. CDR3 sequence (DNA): TGTGCCAGCAGTTACTCCGGTACGGATGGCTACACCTTC. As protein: CASSYSGTDGYTF.

The DNA of the CDR3 is TGTGCCAGCAGTTACCGGCGTCCAGAGGCAGGAGCCTACGAGCAGTACTTC. Translation: CASSYRRPEAGAYEQYF. This rearrangement joins TRBV6-8 to TRBJ2-7; D remains ambiguous. The V gene lost 2 bases and the J gene lost 2 bases, with 19 bases spanning the gap. The CDR3 spans 17 residues. The germline CDR1 and CDR2 sequences are MNHGY and SAAAGT.

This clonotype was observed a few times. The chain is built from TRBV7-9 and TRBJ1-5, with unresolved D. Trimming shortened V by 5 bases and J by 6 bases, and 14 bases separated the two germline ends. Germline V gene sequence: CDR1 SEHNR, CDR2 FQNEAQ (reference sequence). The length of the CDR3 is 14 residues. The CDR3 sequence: CASSPGDLSQPQHF. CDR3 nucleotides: TGTGCCAGCAGCCCCGGTGATTTGAGTCAGCCCCAGCATTTT.

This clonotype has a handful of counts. The CDR3 spells CASETDRAFYNEQFF. DNA of the CDR3: TGTGCCAGTGAGACAGATCGGGCTTTCTACAATGAGCAGTTCTTC. V is TRBV28 and J is TRBJ2-1; D may be TRBD1 (5 bases). Trimming left V 9 bases short and J 3 bases short, with 18 bases between. Germline V gives CDR1 MDHEN, CDR2 SYDVKM. The CDR3 runs 15 residues.

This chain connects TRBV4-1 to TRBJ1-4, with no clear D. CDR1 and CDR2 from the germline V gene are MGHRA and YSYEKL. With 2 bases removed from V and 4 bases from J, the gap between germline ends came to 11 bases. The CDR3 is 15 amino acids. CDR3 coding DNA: TGCGCCAGCAGCCAACTACAGTATGGTAATGAAAAACTGTTTTTT. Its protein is CASSQLQYGNEKLFF.

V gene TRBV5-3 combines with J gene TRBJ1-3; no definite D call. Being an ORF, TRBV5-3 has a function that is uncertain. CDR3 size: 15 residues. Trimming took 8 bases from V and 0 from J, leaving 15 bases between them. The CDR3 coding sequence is TGTGCCAGCAGCCCAGGTCTGGGCTCTGGAAACACCATATATTTT. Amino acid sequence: CASSPGLGSGNTIYF.

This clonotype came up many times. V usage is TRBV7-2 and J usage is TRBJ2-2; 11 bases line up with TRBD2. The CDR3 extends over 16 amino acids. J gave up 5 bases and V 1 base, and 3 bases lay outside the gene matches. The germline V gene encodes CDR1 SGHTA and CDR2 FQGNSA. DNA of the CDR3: TGTGCCAGCAGCTTAGTGGCTAGCGGGGGGACCGGGGAGCTGTTTTTT. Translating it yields CASSLVASGGTGELFF.

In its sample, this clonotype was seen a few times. Here the CDR3 reads CASSSQGRGNYGYTF. The CDR3 DNA reads as TGTGCCAGTAGTTCACAGGGTAGGGGTAACTATGGCTACACCTTC. The J gene is TRBJ1-2, the V gene TRBV19, with D possibly matching TRBD1 (6 bases). The V and J ends lost 5 bases and 1 base respectively, with 14 bases between them. CDR1 LNHDA and CDR2 SQIVND come from the germline V gene (reference sequence). CDR3 size: 15 residues.

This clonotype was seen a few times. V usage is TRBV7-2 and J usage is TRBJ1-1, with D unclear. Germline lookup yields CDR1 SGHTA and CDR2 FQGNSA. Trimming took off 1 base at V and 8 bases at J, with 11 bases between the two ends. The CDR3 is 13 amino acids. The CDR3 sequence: CASSLGSSLEAFF. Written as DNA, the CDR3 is TGTGCCAGCAGCTTAGGGTCCAGTTTGGAAGCTTTCTTT.